This paragraph covers one T cell receptor beta chain sequence. Its cognate antigen is unknown. The ends lost 1 base at V and 5 bases at J; junction bases unmatched: 6. CDR3 length equals 14 residues. Germline-derived CDR1 and CDR2 are SGHRS and YFSETQ. Unique molecular identifiers were built into the TCR beta cDNA libraries. TCRdb reprocessed the PCR reads via MiXCR and lists one record per CDR3 protein. The sample lists hundreds of thousands of distinct CDR3 sequences, 40% to 50% seen once, with 1.7% in the top ten. The data are from a study of post-analysis software for immune sequencing data. Points from the study as a whole: The study found significantly lower normalized Chao1 diversity in multiple sclerosis patients than in controls. In patients, TRBV5-6, TRBV5-1 and TRBV20-1 belonged to about five TRBV segments found more frequently than in controls.

This receptor was obtained from a girl aged 10-17 years with multiple sclerosis. The rearrangement links TRBV5-1 to TRBJ2-7, with 7 bases lining up with TRBD1. The source material was blood. The CDR3 nucleotides are TGCGCCAGCAGCTTGTCGACAGGGACCCACGAGCAGTACTTC. Translation: CASSLSTGTHEQYF. The full variable domain, completed using reference TRBV5-1 and TRBJ2-7, is KAGVTQTPRYLIKTRGQQVTLSCSPISGHRSVSWYQQTPGQGLQFLFEYFSETQRNKGNFPGRFSGRQFSNSRSEMNVSTLELGDSALYLCASSLSTGTHEQYFGPGTRLTVT.